Detailed here is one TCR beta chain. It was with random hexamers that 0.5 to 1 ug RNA was reverse transcribed. TCRdb analysed the immunoSEQ multiplex PCR reads with MiXCR anew, one entry per CDR3 protein. The table lists some 140,000 distinct CDR3 sequences, roughly 76% of them singletons. This entry is derived from a study of CD8 T cells in Susac syndrome. The CDR3 sequence is 14 residues long. Germline V gene lookup returns CDR1 SGHAT and CDR2 FQNNGV. Trimming took off 4 bases at V and 5 bases at J, with 14 bases between the two ends. The TCR was taken from a human donor with multiple sclerosis. The sequenced sample was CD8+ T cells from PBMCs. The chain links TRBV11-2 to TRBJ2-5, with D unclear. CDR3 nucleotides: TGTGCCAGCAGCTCCCTTTGGGGATATGAGACCCAGTACTTC. It codes for CASSSLWGYETQYF.